The rows below give T cell receptor beta chains drawn from one sample of a study of beta chain features in type 1 diabetes. TCRdb's table, derived via immunoSEQ multiplex PCR, lists solely in-frame clones and lacks some. This sample carries about 130,000 clones, 7.5% to 9.5% of them seen once, and the ten largest clones take approximately 0.7%. Sequencing input: central memory CD4+ T cells from blood. All receptors derive from a man aged 25-45 years with type 1 diabetes. Each CDR3 is given with its conserved first and last residue. A D gene is named only where the DNA matches it firmly. Size is stated for part of the rows, as once, few or many counts, or as a class when the clone is expanded.

>TRBV6-5|TRBJ1-2|NA|few
TGTGCCACTACGCCGACAGGCAACTATGGCTACACCTTC
CATTPTGNYGYTF
>TRBV6-1|TRBJ2-2|TRBD1|NA
TGTGCCAGCAGGGACAGGGCTCTTACCGGGGAGCTGTTTTTT
CASRDRALTGELFF
>TRBV7-2|TRBJ2-5|TRBD2|NA
TGTGCCAGCAGCTTAGCGTACGGGGGGGGGCCGGTCGAGGAGACCCAGTACTTC
CASSLAYGGGPVEETQYF
>TRBV9|TRBJ2-2|NA|few
TGTGCCAGCACAACGGGGGGCCTGAACACCGGGGAGCTGTTTTTT
CASTTGGLNTGELFF
>TRBV7-9|TRBJ1-1|NA|NA
TGTGCCAGCAGCTACAGGACAAACACTGAAGCTTTCTTT
CASSYRTNTEAFF
>TRBV7-9|TRBJ1-1|NA|NA
TGTGCCAGCAGCTTATATCAGGGTACTGAAGCTTTCTTT
CASSLYQGTEAFF
>TRBV2|TRBJ2-7|NA|few
TGTGCCAGCAGTCTTAACAGACAGGCCACCTACGAGCAGTACTTC
CASSLNRQATYEQYF
>TRBV5-1|TRBJ2-3|NA|NA
TGCGCCAGCAGCTACGACAGGACAGATACGCAGTATTTT
CASSYDRTDTQYF
>TRBV18|TRBJ2-7|TRBD1|few
TGTGCCAGCTCACCAGGGACAGGGGCTAGCGAGCAGTACTTC
CASSPGTGASEQYF
>TRBV28|TRBJ2-7|NA|few
TGTGCCAGCAGTTTGGAGGGACGCAAGTACTTC
CASSLEGRKYF
>TRBV19|TRBJ2-2|TRBD1|NA
TGTGCCAGTAGGTTTCAGGGGGCAGGGGAGCTGTTTTTT
CASRFQGAGELFF
>TRBV29-1|TRBJ2-5|NA|many
TGCGGATGTGCGCGGAACGAAGAGACCCAGTACTTC
CGCARNEETQYF
>TRBV9|TRBJ2-3|NA|NA
TGTGCCAGCAGCGCCCGGCCAACAGCAGATACGCAGTATTTT
CASSARPTADTQYF
>TRBV7-3|TRBJ1-4|NA|few
TGTGCCAGCAGCCCCGGACAGTCAACTAATGAAAAACTGTTTTTT
CASSPGQSTNEKLFF
>TRBV15|TRBJ2-7|TRBD1|few
TGTGCCACCAGCAGAGAACAGGGGTACGAGCAGTACTTC
CATSREQGYEQYF
>TRBV7-2|TRBJ1-2|TRBD1|few
TGTGCCAGCAGCTTAGGGGGGACAGCAAATAACTATGGCTACACCTTC
CASSLGGTANNYGYTF
>TRBV7-8|TRBJ2-1|TRBD2|NA
TGTGCCAGCAGCTTAAGAATAGCGGGGGCCCCCAAGGAGCAGTTCTTC
CASSLRIAGAPKEQFF
>TRBV5-1|TRBJ1-1|NA|few
TGCGCCAGCAGCTTATTTGTAATGAACACTGAAGCTTTCTTT
CASSLFVMNTEAFF
>TRBV4-2|TRBJ1-1|TRBD1|many
TGTGCCAGCAGCCCCCAAACCGACAGGGCTGAAGCTTTCTTT
CASSPQTDRAEAFF
>TRBV10-3|TRBJ2-5|NA|NA
TGTGCCATCAGTGATCCGGGAGTCCAAGAGACCCAGTACTTC
CAISDPGVQETQYF
>TRBV5-4|TRBJ1-3|NA|few
TGTGCCAGCAAGATAGGACAGCGCTCTGGAAACACCATATATTTT
CASKIGQRSGNTIYF
>TRBV6-1|TRBJ2-7|NA|NA
TGTGCCAGCAGTGTCCTCAGGGCCATCTACGAGCAGTACTTC
CASSVLRAIYEQYF
>TRBV4-1|TRBJ2-5|NA|few
TGCGCCAGCAGCCAAGGCGGGGAGACCCAGTACTTC
CASSQGGETQYF
>TRBV7-3|TRBJ2-2|NA|many
TGTGCCAGCAGCTTTTGGGGGCGGCCCGGGGAGCTGTTTTTT
CASSFWGRPGELFF
>TRBV5-1|TRBJ2-3|TRBD2|few
TGCGCCAGCAGCTTTCTAGCGGGACGAAGCACAGATACGCAGTATTTT
CASSFLAGRSTDTQYF
>TRBV10-3|TRBJ1-1|NA|few
TGTGCCATCAGTGGAAAACAGAATACTGAAGCTTTCTTT
CAISGKQNTEAFF
>TRBV27|TRBJ2-3|NA|NA
TGTGCCAGCAGTTTACGAGCAAGTGTAACAGATACGCAGTATTTT
CASSLRASVTDTQYF
>TRBV9|TRBJ2-3|NA|NA
TGTGCCAGCAGCCCTAGGACAGATACGCAGTATTTT
CASSPRTDTQYF
>TRBV6-5|TRBJ1-5|NA|NA
TGTGCCAGCAGTTACTCGGGCAGGGTAGGCCAGCCCCAGCATTTT
CASSYSGRVGQPQHF
>TRBV7-9|TRBJ2-2|TRBD2|NA
TGTGCCAGCAGCCCCGTACTAGCGGGTAACACCGGGGAGCTGTTTTTT
CASSPVLAGNTGELFF
>TRBV5-1|TRBJ2-3|NA|NA
TGCGCCAGCAGCTTGGATCCGGGGTCCTCCACAGATACGCAGTATTTT
CASSLDPGSSTDTQYF
>TRBV5-1|TRBJ2-5|NA|few
TGCGCCAGCAGCTTCCTCTCGGGGGAGACCCAGTACTTC
CASSFLSGETQYF
>TRBV5-1|TRBJ2-2|TRBD1|few
TGCGCCAGCAGCTCCGGACAGGCCCCCTACACCGGGGAGCTGTTTTTT
CASSSGQAPYTGELFF
>TRBV4-1|TRBJ2-7|TRBD2|few
TGCGCCAGCAGCCAAGAAGCGGGATACGAGCAGTACTTC
CASSQEAGYEQYF
>TRBV7-2|TRBJ2-5|NA|NA
TGTGCCAGCAGCTCTTACCCCCGGACAGCAAGAGAGACCCAGTACTTC
CASSSYPRTARETQYF
>TRBV5-4|TRBJ2-3|TRBD2|NA
TGTGCCAGCAGGGGCGCGGGGGGCTCTATAAGCACAGATACGCAGTATTTT
CASRGAGGSISTDTQYF
>TRBV2|TRBJ2-1|NA|NA
TGTGCCAGCAGTCGAATGGGCCGGGGGAACAATGAGCAGTTCTTC
CASSRMGRGNNEQFF
>TRBV11-1|TRBJ2-5|NA|NA
TGTGCCAGCAGCTTCGGGAACCAAGAGACCCAGTACTTC
CASSFGNQETQYF
>TRBV13|TRBJ2-2|TRBD1|NA
TGTGCCAGCAGCTCCGGGACAGGGGATTGGACCGGGGAGCTGTTTTTT
CASSSGTGDWTGELFF
>TRBV7-2|TRBJ2-2|TRBD2|NA
TGTGCCAGCAGCATAACGGGAGGCACCGGGGAGCTGTTTTTT
CASSITGGTGELFF
>TRBV9|TRBJ2-7|TRBD1|NA
TGTGCCAGCAGCGCCGGGACAGGGGCGTCCCTGACCTACGAGCAGTACTTC
CASSAGTGASLTYEQYF
>TRBV11-1|TRBJ2-5|TRBD2|NA
TGTGCCAGCAGCTTGGGACTAGCGGGGGGAGAAGAGACCCAGTACTTC
CASSLGLAGGEETQYF
>TRBV5-1|TRBJ2-5|TRBD1|NA
TGCGCCAGCAGGTACGGACAGGACCAAGAGACCCAGTACTTC
CASRYGQDQETQYF
>TRBV5-1|TRBJ2-5|NA|NA
TGCGCCAGCAGCTTGTTCGGGTCCCAAGAAGAGACCCAGTACTTC
CASSLFGSQEETQYF
>TRBV6-5|TRBJ2-7|NA|NA
TGTGCCAGCAGGCAGACCGGCGGCGAGCAGTACTTC
CASRQTGGEQYF
>TRBV6-5|TRBJ2-1|NA|few
TGTGCCAGCAGAAAAAACGGGGGGCCCTACAATGAGCAGTTCTTC
CASRKNGGPYNEQFF
>TRBV18|TRBJ2-6|NA|NA
TGTGCCAGCTCCCCCTCGGGAAGGGGGGCCAACGTCCTGACTTTC
CASSPSGRGANVLTF
>TRBV9|TRBJ2-2|NA|few
TGTGCCAGCAGGCGGACAGCGAACACCGGGGAGCTGTTTTTT
CASRRTANTGELFF
>TRBV6-5|TRBJ2-5|TRBD2|few
TGTGCCAGCAGTTCAGAATATGGGACTAGCGTTAACTTC
CASSSEYGTSVNF
>TRBV7-3|TRBJ1-1|TRBD1|few
TGTGCCAGCAGCGGGGACAGGCGGTCTGAAGCTTTCTTT
CASSGDRRSEAFF